Below, 29 T cell receptor beta chains from the same sample are listed, as sequenced in a study of Ad26.COV2.S vaccination and SARS-CoV-2 variants. Treatment denoted: around 19 received Ad26.COV2.S at low or high dose, single or two shots; about 5 received placebo; per-sample allocation not given. On day 63 after the first injection, vaccine and placebo recipients gave samples. Using immunoSEQ multiplex PCR, the repertoire was profiled, and TCRdb retains in-frame clones only, with some absent. The sample shows roughly 250,000 clones, roughly 85% of them seen only once. The specimen comprised peripheral blood, sampled in a trial of Ad26.COV2.S vaccine versus placebo. All receptors derive from a person aged 18-65 years who received the Ad26.COV2.S COVID-19 vaccine or a placebo.

The chain has TRBV19 and TRBJ2-3, with 14 bases identical to TRBD2. After removal of 6 bases from V and 5 bases from J, the junction contained 4 bases not matched to a gene. The CDR3 consists of 15 residues. Germline CDR1 is LNHDA and CDR2 is SQIVND (reference sequence). Here the CDR3 DNA reads TGTGCCAGTAGAAGGACTAGCGGGGGGATAGATACGCAGTATTTT. It encodes CASRRTSGGIDTQYF.

V usage is TRBV3-1 (or the pseudogene TRBV3-2) and J usage is TRBJ2-1; 11 nucleotides agree with TRBD2. The V and J ends lost 6 bases and 10 bases, in that order; junction bases with no gene match: 11. CDR1 and CDR2 from the germline V gene are LGHDT and YNNKEL (reference sequence). This CDR3 comprises 15 residues. DNA for the CDR3: TGTGCCAGCAGTAATAGCGGGGGGGCCGCCGGAGAGCAGTTCTTC. Protein product: CASSNSGGAAGEQFF.

CDR3 amino acids: CASCPLGLGRGEQFF. CDR3 DNA sequence: TGTGCCAGCTGTCCATTGGGACTAGGTCGTGGTGAGCAGTTCTTC. The V gene is TRBV27, the J gene TRBJ2-1, with TRBD2 matching over 8 bases. J gave up 9 bases and V 8 bases, and 15 bases lay outside the gene matches. The CDR3 is 15 residues long. Per the germline V gene, CDR1 is MNHEY and CDR2 is SMNVEV (reference sequence).

The chain employs TRBV6-1 and TRBJ1-2; 9 positions agree with TRBD1. This CDR3 is 16 amino acids long. Looked up from germline, CDR1 is MNHNS and CDR2 is SASEGT. V trimming: 2 bases; J trimming: 0 bases; junction bases outside the gene matches: 4. CDR3 sequence: CASSESGQGANYGYTF. CDR3 nucleotide sequence: TGTGCCAGCAGTGAATCGGGACAGGGAGCTAACTATGGCTACACCTTC.

The rearrangement joins TRBV6-5 to TRBJ2-7; 7 bases match TRBD2. Germline values: CDR1 MNHEY, CDR2 SVGAGI. CDR3 length: 14 residues. V lost 7 bases, J lost 1 base, and 7 bases stayed unmatched. DNA for the CDR3: TGTGCCAGCACGGGGGGTTCGAAGTCCTACGAGCAGTACTTC. It is translated as CASTGGSKSYEQYF.

This chain links TRBV19 with TRBJ1-1, with no clear D. Germline values: CDR1 LNHDA, CDR2 SQIVND (reference sequence). The CDR3 runs to 14 residues. V lost 1 base and J lost 6, with 12 bases in between. The DNA of the CDR3 is TGTGCCAGTAGTATAGGGCGAATGGGCTCTGAAGCTTTCTTT. Translating gives CASSIGRMGSEAFF.

The CDR3: CASSFLQGSYEQYF. In DNA form, the CDR3 reads TGTGCCAGCAGCTTTCTTCAGGGGTCCTACGAGCAGTACTTC. The rearrangement joins TRBV5-4 to TRBJ2-7; maybe TRBD1 (6 bases). The CDR3 sequence is 14 residues long. V lost 2 bases, J lost 1 base, and 10 bases lay in between. Per germline, CDR1 SGHNT and CDR2 YYREEE (reference sequence).

The chain carries TRBV3-1 (or the pseudogene TRBV3-2) and TRBJ2-2; tentative D call: TRBD2 (6 bases). The V gene lost 1 base and the J gene lost 6 bases, with 18 bases spanning the gap. The CDR3 extends over 17 amino acids. The germline CDR1 and CDR2 sequences are LGHDT and YNNKEL (reference sequence). CDR3 loop: CASSQGGRFWTPGELFF. CDR3 sequence (DNA): TGTGCCAGCAGCCAAGGTGGGAGGTTTTGGACTCCCGGGGAGCTGTTTTTT.

The rearrangement links TRBV7-2 to TRBJ2-2, with TRBD1 matching over 7 bases. This CDR3 has 16 residues. Germline CDR1 and CDR2: SGHTA and FQGNSA. V gave up 5 bases and J gave up 2 bases; unmatched junction bases: 8. CDR3 nucleotide sequence: TGTGCCAGCAGCCCCCAGGGACAGCTTAACACCGGGGAGCTGTTTTTT. Protein sequence: CASSPQGQLNTGELFF.

The rearrangement uses TRBV7-3 and TRBJ2-3; 10 bases are shared with TRBD2. CDR3 length: 16 amino acids. Germline CDR1 is SGHTA and CDR2 is FQGTGA. Trimming cost V 5 bases and J 4 bases; bases outside gene matches: 9. The CDR3 DNA follows: TGTGCCAGCAGCCAAAGGGCTAGCGGGAGTGCAGATACGCAGTATTTT. It specifies CASSQRASGSADTQYF.

The chain joins TRBV5-6 to TRBJ2-1, with D possibly matching TRBD1 (5 bases). There are 17 residues in the CDR3. Germline V gene sequence: CDR1 SGHDT, CDR2 YYEEEE. V lost 1 base and J lost 2, with 16 bases in between. DNA of the CDR3: TGTGCCAGCAGCTTGTGGCAGGGCCTCCGTGCCTACAATGAGCAGTTCTTC. Protein sequence: CASSLWQGLRAYNEQFF.

The chain recombines TRBV4-2 with TRBJ2-5, with D possibly matching TRBD2 (6 bases). The CDR3 spans 15 residues. Trimming shortened V by 4 bases and J by 4 bases, and 16 bases separated the two germline ends. Germline V lookup: CDR1 LGHNA, CDR2 YNFKEQ. The CDR3 region has the DNA TGTGCCAGCAGCCCCCCGGGCGGGGCTCTAGAGACCCAGTACTTC. Protein: CASSPPGGALETQYF.

This chain links TRBV4-1 with TRBJ2-2, with D possibly being TRBD1 or TRBD2 (5 bases each). Per the germline V gene, CDR1 is MGHRA and CDR2 is YSYEKL. The CDR3 runs to 15 residues. The germline V and J ends were trimmed by 1 base and 5 bases, with 11 bases remaining between them. DNA of the CDR3: TGCGCCAGCAGCCAAGTAAAGAGGGGTACCGGGGAGCTGTTTTTT. Amino acids: CASSQVKRGTGELFF.

The chain is built from TRBV6-5 and TRBJ2-1; D perhaps matches TRBD2 (6 bases). The CDR3 is made up of 15 amino acids. Germline V gene data show CDR1 as MNHEY and CDR2 as SVGAGI. V was shortened by 4 bases and J by 3 bases, with 13 bases between the two germline ends. This CDR3 is CASSSPGLDYNEQFF. The CDR3 nucleotides are TGTGCCAGCAGTTCGCCGGGACTGGACTACAATGAGCAGTTCTTC.

The V and J genes are TRBV5-8 and TRBJ2-1; 14 positions agree with TRBD2. This CDR3 is 18 amino acids long. The junction had 5 bases not matched to a gene; V was cut back by 3 bases and J by 0 bases. Germline V gene lookup returns CDR1 SGHTS and CDR2 YDEGEE. In DNA, the CDR3 is TGTGCCAGCAGCTGGGGACTAGCGGGGGCCAGCTCCTACAATGAGCAGTTCTTC. This encodes CASSWGLAGASSYNEQFF.

V usage is TRBV27 and J usage is TRBJ2-3, with D possibly matching TRBD2 (5 bases). The V and J ends lost 2 bases and 0 bases respectively, with 9 bases between them. The CDR3 loop spans 15 amino acids. CDR1 is MNHEY and CDR2 is SMNVEV in the germline V gene (reference sequence). CDR3 region: CASSLEGLSTDTQYF. The DNA for the CDR3 is TGTGCCAGCAGTTTAGAGGGTCTTAGCACAGATACGCAGTATTTT.

The V gene is TRBV24-1, the J gene TRBJ2-1; 8 bases map to TRBD2. Germline values: CDR1 KGHDR, CDR2 SFDVKD. Losses at the gene ends were 4 bases for V and 7 bases for J; bases not matched to a gene: 5. The CDR3 runs to 14 residues. CDR3 DNA sequence: TGTGCCACCAGTGACACGACTAGCGATAATGAGCAGTTCTTC. It is translated as CATSDTTSDNEQFF.

This chain connects TRBV12-3 or TRBV12-4 to TRBJ1-5; tentative D call: TRBD1 (5 bases). Trimming took 3 bases from V and 4 from J, leaving 7 bases between them. This CDR3 contains 13 residues. The CDR3 protein is CASSLGVNQPQHF. DNA of the CDR3: TGTGCCAGCAGTTTGGGGGTGAATCAGCCCCAGCATTTT.

The chain joins TRBV30 to TRBJ2-1; D gene unclear. In germline, CDR1 is GTSNPN, CDR2 SVGIG (reference sequence). Trimming took 2 bases from V and 9 from J, leaving 11 bases between them. The CDR3 loop spans 12 amino acids. CDR3 DNA sequence: TGTGCCTGGAGTCGTGCCCCGAGTGAGCAGTTCTTC. It codes for CAWSRAPSEQFF.

The chain has TRBV19 and TRBJ2-6; 12 nucleotides align to TRBD1. The length of the CDR3 is 16 residues. CDR1 and CDR2 (germline): LNHDA, SQIVND (reference sequence). Losses at the gene ends were 6 bases for V and 2 bases for J; bases not matched to a gene: 2. CDR3 in amino acids: CASSRDRGPGANVLTF. The CDR3 region has the DNA TGTGCCAGTAGCCGGGACAGGGGGCCTGGGGCCAACGTCCTGACTTTC.

V is TRBV19 and J is TRBJ2-7; D possibly uses TRBD1 or TRBD2 (5 bases each). Trimming stripped 5 bases from V and 2 bases from J, with 10 bases between. The CDR3 is 13 residues long. CDR1 and CDR2 from the germline V gene are LNHDA and SQIVND (reference sequence). DNA for the CDR3: TGTGCCAGTAGTCCAGGGACGACCTACGAGCAGTACTTC. This sequence encodes CASSPGTTYEQYF.

The V and J genes are TRBV19 and TRBJ1-1; D not certain. The CDR3 has 15 residues. V dropped 1 base and J dropped 4 bases, with 13 bases sitting between them. Germline assignment: CDR1 LNHDA and CDR2 SQIVND (reference sequence). The CDR3 spells CASSIATTPPTEAFF. DNA of the CDR3: TGTGCCAGTAGTATAGCGACTACTCCTCCCACTGAAGCTTTCTTT. The variable domain in full, with the rest retrieved from reference TRBV19 and TRBJ1-1, is DGGITQSPKYLFRKEGQNVTLSCEQNLNHDAMYWYRQDPGQGLRLIYYSQIVNDFQKGDIAEGYSVSREKKESFPLTVTSAQKNPTAFYLCASSIATTPPTEAFFGQGTRLTVV.

In DNA, the CDR3 is TGTGCCAGCAGCGTACAGGGGTTGGGCTATGGCTACACCTTC. Translating gives CASSVQGLGYGYTF. The chain carries TRBV7-9 and TRBJ1-2; 7 bases line up with TRBD1. With 5 bases clipped from V and 4 bases from J, the junction kept 7 bases outside the gene matches. This CDR3 contains 14 residues. The germline gives CDR1 SEHNR, CDR2 FQNEAQ (reference sequence).

This chain uses TRBV5-4 with TRBJ1-5, with 9 bases fitting TRBD1. V shed 4 bases, J shed 1 base, and the junction held 3 bases outside the gene matches. The germline V gene has CDR1 SGHNT and CDR2 YYREEE (reference sequence). The CDR3 spans 15 residues. The CDR3 here is CASSVGQGSNQPQHF. For the CDR3, the DNA is TGTGCCAGCAGCGTTGGACAGGGGAGCAATCAGCCCCAGCATTTT.

Only one count was recorded for this clone. The chain couples TRBV4-3 to TRBJ1-2; D is possibly TRBD1 (6 bases). This CDR3 comprises 15 residues. Germline V gene data show CDR1 as LGHNA and CDR2 as YSLEER. The V end lost 3 bases, the J end lost 2 bases, and 13 bases lay between the germline ends. CDR3 in DNA: TGCGCCAGCAGCCACTACAGGGAAACGAACTATGGCTACACCTTC. It yields the protein CASSHYRETNYGYTF.

The chain joins TRBV7-3 to TRBJ2-3, with D hard to call. The CDR3 extends over 15 amino acids. The V end lost 2 bases, the J end lost 2 bases, and 11 bases lay between the germline ends. The germline gives CDR1 SGHTA, CDR2 FQGTGA. The chain's CDR3 is CASSLGSDPTDTQYF. The DNA of the CDR3 is TGTGCCAGCAGCTTAGGGTCAGACCCCACAGATACGCAGTATTTT.

V and J are TRBV4-1 and TRBJ1-2; TRBD1 aligns across 8 bases. V shed 0 bases and J 4 bases; nucleotides not matched to a gene: 7. Germline CDR1 and CDR2: MGHRA and YSYEKL. This CDR3 region has 16 residues. In DNA form, the CDR3 reads TGCGCCAGCAGCCAAGATCAGGACAGGGCGTCCTATGGCTACACCTTC. Translation: CASSQDQDRASYGYTF.

The chain combines TRBV5-1 with TRBJ2-6; 12 bases are a match to TRBD2. The length of the CDR3 is 18 residues. Germline loops: CDR1 SGHRS, CDR2 YFSETQ. Trimming cost V 0 bases and J 4 bases; bases outside gene matches: 5. This chain's CDR3 is CASSLVASGRAGANVLTF. The CDR3 DNA reads TGCGCCAGCAGCTTGGTCGCTAGCGGGAGGGCCGGGGCCAACGTCCTGACTTTC.

The genes are TRBV4-1 and TRBJ1-2; a weak D match, TRBD1 (6 bases). The ends were cut back, 4 bases at V and 6 bases at J, with 21 bases in the middle. Germline-derived CDR1 and CDR2 are MGHRA and YSYEKL. The CDR3 runs to 16 residues. CDR3: CASSRRQVGGGDGYTF. CDR3 nucleotide sequence: TGCGCCAGCAGCCGACGGCAAGTGGGGGGCGGTGATGGCTACACCTTC.